The 23 T cell receptor beta chains given below trace back to one sample, sequenced in a study of long-term antiretroviral therapy in people with HIV. Assay version v3.0 of immunoSEQ was used, and it was run at survey level. Clones were sequenced by immunoSEQ multiplex PCR, and TCRdb holds only the in-frame ones, with some missing. The data show fewer than 40,000 clones, more than 80% seen once. The input for sequencing was unsorted PBMCs, taken 3.1 years after starting antiretroviral therapy. The receptors stem from a woman between 50 and 59 years old with HIV.

The chain uses TRBV6-1 and TRBJ2-7; no firm D call. The germline V and J ends were trimmed by 3 bases and 1 base, with 7 bases remaining between them. CDR3 length: 13 amino acids. Germline CDR1 MNHNS, CDR2 SASEGT. This CDR3 is CASSEAASYEQYF. In DNA, the CDR3 is TGTGCCAGCAGTGAGGCAGCTTCCTACGAGCAGTACTTC.

V and J are TRBV7-2 and TRBJ1-1; no clear D. This CDR3 region has 14 residues. CDR1 and CDR2 from the germline V gene are SGHTA and FQGNSA. Trimming took 1 base from V and 7 from J, leaving 13 bases between them. CDR3 region: CASSLGVRPSEAFF. CDR3 bases: TGTGCCAGCAGCTTAGGTGTGCGTCCCAGTGAAGCTTTCTTT.

The chain recombines TRBV19 with TRBJ1-2, with 8 bases lining up with TRBD1. CDR3 length: 14 residues. Unmatched junction bases numbered 3, after V lost 5 bases and J lost 1 base. Germline V gene lookup returns CDR1 LNHDA and CDR2 SQIVND (reference sequence). For the CDR3, the DNA is TGTGCCAGTAGTTACAGGGGGAATAACTATGGCTACACCTTC. This gives the protein CASSYRGNNYGYTF.

This rearrangement joins TRBV27 to TRBJ2-3; D is uncertain. The V end was cut by 3 bases, the J end by 0 bases, with 10 bases between. The V gene's germline CDR1 is MNHEY and CDR2 SMNVEV (reference sequence). This CDR3 spans 15 amino acids. The CDR3 is CASSFRPSSTDTQYF. DNA for the CDR3: TGTGCCAGCAGTTTCCGGCCCTCTAGCACAGATACGCAGTATTTT.

This rearrangement joins TRBV9 to TRBJ2-3; no firm D call. The V end was cut by 4 bases, the J end by 3 bases, with 15 bases between. The CDR3 consists of 15 residues. In germline, CDR1 is SGDLS, CDR2 YYNGEE. The CDR3 loop reads CASSSSSRSTDTQYF. The CDR3 nucleotides read TGTGCCAGCAGCTCTAGTTCCCGTTCGACAGATACGCAGTATTTT.

V usage is TRBV2 and J usage is TRBJ2-5, with TRBD1 as a possible D gene (6 bases). CDR1 and CDR2 from the germline V gene are SNHLY and FYNNEI. V was trimmed by 6 bases and J by 5 bases, leaving 13 bases between them. The CDR3 is 13 residues long. The CDR3 protein is CASRLQGSETQYF. The CDR3 region has the DNA TGTGCCAGCAGATTACAGGGTTCGGAGACCCAGTACTTC. The full variable domain, rest sourced from reference TRBV2 and TRBJ2-5, is EPEVTQTPSHQVTQMGQEVILRCVPISNHLYFYWYRQILGQKVEFLVSFYNNEISEKSEIFDDQFSVERPDGSNFTLKIRSTKLEDSAMYFCASRLQGSETQYFGPGTRLLVL.

The CDR3 protein is CASSSGQTYNYGYTF. CDR3 in DNA: TGCGCCAGCAGCTCCGGCCAGACTTATAACTATGGCTACACCTTC. The chain employs TRBV4-1 and TRBJ1-2, with no clear D. Trimming shortened V by 5 bases and J by 1 base, and 14 bases separated the two germline ends. The CDR3 covers 15 residues. Germline V CDR1 and CDR2: MGHRA, YSYEKL.

The chain has TRBV27 and TRBJ1-6, with 7 positions matching TRBD1. CDR1 and CDR2 (germline): MNHEY, SMNVEV (reference sequence). V shed 3 bases and J 10 bases; nucleotides not matched to a gene: 6. The CDR3 is 14 residues long. The CDR3 DNA reads TGTGCCAGCAGTTTCCGGACAGGTAACTCACCCCTCCACTTT. Translating gives CASSFRTGNSPLHF.

The V gene is TRBV29-1, the J gene TRBJ2-3, with a tentative D call TRBD1 (5 bases). The germline gives CDR1 SQVTM, CDR2 ANQGSEA. V was pared by 4 bases and J by 6 bases, with 14 bases between. The CDR3 totals 13 residues. Written as DNA, the CDR3 is TGCAGCGTTGGTATAGGGGCCACTGATACGCAGTATTTT. It codes for CSVGIGATDTQYF.

By share, this clone ranks as medium-sized. This chain joins TRBV19 and TRBJ2-2; D remains ambiguous. The CDR3 runs 13 residues. Trimming cost V 5 bases and J 7 bases, with 11 bases left between them. Germline CDR1 LNHDA, CDR2 SQIVND (reference sequence). CDR3 amino acids: CASSVKEFGELFF. CDR3 DNA sequence: TGTGCCAGTAGTGTAAAGGAGTTCGGGGAGCTGTTTTTT.

The genes are TRBV6-1 and TRBJ1-6; D is unresolved. Germline CDR1 and CDR2: MNHNS and SASEGT. The CDR3 is made up of 15 amino acids. Trimming took off 4 bases at V and 5 bases at J, with 12 bases between the two ends. The CDR3 DNA is TGTGCCAGCAGTGTCCGGGATAGTCATAATTCACCCCTCCACTTT. It yields the protein CASSVRDSHNSPLHF.

The rearrangement uses TRBV7-6 and TRBJ2-3, with TRBD2 identical over 7 bases. Germline lookup yields CDR1 SGHVS and CDR2 FNYEAQ. This CDR3 spans 16 amino acids. Germline trimming cut 1 base from V and 0 bases from J; bases unmatched to any gene: 4. The CDR3 spells CASSLERGDSTDTQYF. CDR3 sequence (DNA): TGTGCCAGCAGCTTAGAACGGGGGGATAGCACAGATACGCAGTATTTT.

The chain has TRBV5-1 and TRBJ2-5; TRBD2 agrees at 7 bases. CDR1 and CDR2 (germline): SGHRS, YFSETQ. This CDR3 contains 16 residues. Germline trimming cut 5 bases from V and 5 bases from J; bases unmatched to any gene: 15. CDR3 bases: TGCGCCAGCAGTCCTAACGTGGGGGGGATTTCGGAGACCCAGTACTTC. Its translation is CASSPNVGGISETQYF.

The sample holds a few counts of this clone. This chain connects TRBV19 to TRBJ1-6, with D perhaps matching TRBD1 (5 bases). Germline V gene sequence: CDR1 LNHDA, CDR2 SQIVND (reference sequence). The CDR3 is made up of 17 amino acids. The V end lost 3 bases, the J end lost 0 bases, and 12 bases lay between the germline ends. The CDR3 bases are TGTGCCAGTAGTATGGACACCCTCAGCTCCTATAATTCACCCCTCCACTTT. It translates to CASSMDTLSSYNSPLHF.

The chain uses TRBV18 and TRBJ1-4; maybe TRBD1 (6 bases). The CDR3 contains 14 residues. Germline V gene data show CDR1 as KGHSH and CDR2 as LQKENI. V dropped 3 bases and J dropped 5 bases, with 10 bases sitting between them. CDR3 loop: CASSPGQSNEKLFF. CDR3 DNA sequence: TGTGCCAGCTCACCCGGACAGAGCAATGAAAAACTGTTTTTT.

This clone was observed a single time. The rearrangement links TRBV18 to TRBJ2-1, with 11 bases that match TRBD2. CDR3 length: 16 amino acids. V lost 4 bases and J lost 3; bases outside the gene matches: 5. Germline CDR1 is KGHSH and CDR2 is LQKENI. In nucleotides, the CDR3 is TGTGCCAGCTCACTGACCGGGACTAGCGGCTACAATGAGCAGTTCTTC. Translated: CASSLTGTSGYNEQFF.

The J gene is TRBJ1-2, the V gene TRBV29-1, with unresolved D. Germline loops: CDR1 SQVTM, CDR2 ANQGSEA. Trimming took off 4 bases at V and 7 bases at J, with 13 bases between the two ends. The CDR3 has 12 residues. The CDR3 sequence: CSVVQAFGGYTF. DNA for the CDR3: TGCAGCGTTGTTCAGGCTTTCGGTGGCTACACCTTC.

The chain employs TRBV30 and TRBJ2-7, with a weak D call TRBD2 (5 bases). The CDR3 is 14 residues long. Trimming took off 2 bases at V and 5 bases at J, with 16 bases between the two ends. Germline V lookup: CDR1 GTSNPN, CDR2 SVGIG (reference sequence). The CDR3 sequence: CAWSPAVLVDEQYF. The DNA of the CDR3 is TGTGCCTGGAGTCCAGCGGTGCTGGTCGACGAGCAGTACTTC. The full variable domain, with the rest looked up from reference TRBV30 and TRBJ2-7, is SQTIHQWPATLVQPVGSPLSLECTVEGTSNPNLYWYRQAAGRGLQLLFYSVGIGQISSEVPQNLSASRPQDRQFILSSKKLLLSDSGFYLCAWSPAVLVDEQYFGPGTRLTVT.

The genes are TRBV5-4 and TRBJ1-1; a possible D gene is TRBD1 (6 bases). CDR1 and CDR2 (germline): SGHNT, YYREEE (reference sequence). This CDR3 spans 16 amino acids. Trimming took 0 bases from V and 1 from J, leaving 13 bases between them. CDR3: CASSLGFLDRNTEAFF. CDR3 sequence (DNA): TGTGCCAGCAGCTTGGGGTTCCTGGACAGGAACACTGAAGCTTTCTTT.

The gene calls are TRBV5-1 and TRBJ2-5; D uncertain. The CDR3 spans 17 residues. Trimming stripped 0 bases from V and 4 bases from J, with 19 bases between. Germline CDR1 reads SGHRS; CDR2 reads YFSETQ. The DNA of the CDR3 is TGCGCCAGCAGCTTGGGGTACCTTTCTGGGGTCCCAGAGACCCAGTACTTC. Protein: CASSLGYLSGVPETQYF.

This CDR3 is CASSPPGTKTNVLTF. DNA of the CDR3: TGTGCCAGCTCACCACCGGGGACAAAGACAAACGTCCTGACTTTC. The rearrangement uses TRBV18 and TRBJ2-6; D possibly corresponds to TRBD1 (6 bases). The CDR3 runs 15 residues. V lost 0 bases, J lost 10 bases, and 13 bases lay in between. In germline, CDR1 is KGHSH, CDR2 LQKENI.

This chain uses TRBV6-6 with TRBJ1-1; D is unclear. CDR3 length: 11 amino acids. V was trimmed by 8 bases and J by 9 bases, leaving 13 bases between them. Germline-derived CDR1 and CDR2 are MNHNY and SVGAGI (reference sequence). In DNA, the CDR3 is TGTGCCAGCGGACCTCCAAGTAAAGCTTTCTTT. It specifies CASGPPSKAFF.

This chain links TRBV18 with TRBJ1-1, with D perhaps TRBD1 (6 bases). Trimming stripped 2 bases from V and 5 bases from J, with 15 bases between. From germline, CDR1 is KGHSH and CDR2 LQKENI. This CDR3 spans 15 amino acids. The CDR3 sequence: CASSPSGGLGTEAFF. DNA for the CDR3: TGTGCCAGCTCACCATCGGGGGGCTTGGGGACTGAAGCTTTCTTT.